This T cell receptor beta chain was sequenced for a study of shared clonotypes between healthy human individuals (dated by TCRdb to about 2020). For context, the study as a whole: A couple of women and a few men aged 18 to 49 years were included in the cohort. For each donor, CD4 naive and CD4 memory were each given three plates, CD8 naive was given two plates, and CD8 memory was given one plate. To estimate repertoire size and how much clonotypes are shared between individuals, the study performed deep sequencing of blood TCR repertoires from roughly five healthy adults. Libraries were prepared and TCR repertoires were sequenced by different laboratories using diverse techniques, in order to increase sequencing depth and limit assay-specific biases. Leukapheresis yielded between about 0.85 and 10 billion PBMCs per donor. The paper as a whole reports these results and caveats: Only blood was sampled, and tissue TCR repertoires likely differ from those in blood. The small number of donors limited the genetic and exposure-history diversity represented. Around 5.4% of naive CD4, 3% to 4% of naive CD8, approximately 2% of memory CD4, and less than 0.45% of memory CD8 clonotypes were shared across four donors. Estimated clonotype richness was generally larger for naive than for memory subsets. Based on pairwise subsampling, the degree of clonotype sharing among donors was expected to be affected by sequencing depth. Clonotypes shared by all four sorted-subset donors showed higher generation probabilities than non-shared clonotypes. Incomplete sequencing was indicated by rarefaction of sorted-subset datasets, despite the large sequencing depth.

TCR CDR3 regions were amplified from genomic DNA by multiplex PCR using the deep immunoSEQ assay. Extracted genomic DNA from each cell subset was spread evenly across all wells of several immunoSEQ 96-well plates, with each plate serving as a replicate. Each replicate PCR for sorted subsets received roughly 0.2 ug genomic DNA, equal to about 30,000 T cell genomes. The purified libraries were quantified using a Qubit 3.0 fluorometer, sized with a Bioanalyzer 2100, and then quantified again using the KAPA Library Quantification kit. A separate single-read 150-cycle Illumina NextSeq 550 flow cell was used to sequence each immunoSEQ 96-well plate. From the authors' description of their analysis: The immunoSEQ output contained only junctional sequences without quality scores, so filtering could not match that applied to full-length reads. Sequences were annotated with PyIR, a Python wrapper for IgBLAST v1.9, and V/J genes and CDR3 were assigned using IMGT germline references. Reads were filtered out if the reads had weak V/J assignments (E-value above 1e-6), no CDR3, stop codons, out-of-frame junctions, or ambiguous translated residues. V3J clonotypes were defined as sequences sharing the same inferred V gene, J gene, and CDR3 amino acid sequence. The percentage overlap between two repertoires was calculated by dividing the number of shared unique clonotypes by the size of the smaller repertoire. Three approaches were used to assess repertoire richness: RTK rarefaction, the Chao1 estimator, and Recon v2.1 estimates of unobserved clonotypes. OLGA was used to compute generation probabilities for all TCRbeta clonotypes that the gDNA method yielded from a handful of donors. Held by TCRdb, this immuneACCESS table contains in-frame sequences only and omits some clones. Under half of the omission traces to an unresolved V gene where checked; the cause of the rest is unknown. V, J and clone size derive from that table, while D and trimming were established from the DNA sequence. In all, the sample holds roughly 590,000 clones, and roughly 95% of those were seen once. The biggest ten clones account for 0.085% to 0.11% of the sample.

For the CD8 naive samples, CD45RO-negative cells were positively selected for CCR7, yielding a CD45RA+CCR7+ population from which TemRA cells were excluded. Healthy HIV-negative adults with no recently reported acute infections or vaccinations were included as donors. Every donor was a Caucasian adult living in Nashville, Tennessee, USA. Blood was collected by leukapheresis, and PBMCs were isolated by Ficoll-Histopaque density gradient centrifugation and then cryopreserved in liquid nitrogen vapor phase. Analytical flow cytometry was used to check the purity and quantity of each magnetically sorted T cell population. Genomic DNA was isolated from each sorted fraction and quantified by UV absorbance on a Nanodrop 2000c. In regard to this clone: Its antigen is still unknown. No base qualities exist here, and no much larger clone lies one base off it.

The CDR1 and CDR2 encoded by the germline V gene (reference sequence) are SEHNR and FQNEAQ. Including the terminal cysteine and phenylalanine, the CDR3 comprises 16 residues. Of the read, only the CDR3 DNA is kept; its 48 bases are in frame from base 1. V is trimmed back by 4 bases and J by 3 bases, and the junction contains 7 bases that no gene match accounts for. The rearranged chain carries TRBV7-9 and TRBJ2-7, and 12 junctional nucleotides match TRBD2. This TCR came from a woman aged 25 to 39 in good health. The sequenced material came from naive CD8+ T cells sorted from blood. Taken with the paper, the label for cell subset or site translates to: CD45RA+CCR7+. The DNA is TGTGCCAGCAGCTCATGGACTAGCGGGAACTACTACGAGCAGTACTTC. This codes for CASSSWTSGNYYEQYF. Here the CDR3 is joined to the reference TRBV7-9 and TRBJ2-7 genes, and the full variable domain is: DTGVSQNPRHKITKRGQNVTFRCDPISEHNRLYWYRQTLGQGPEFLTYFQNEAQLEKSRLLSDRFSAERPKGSFSTLEIQRTEQGDSAMYLCASSSWTSGNYYEQYFGPGTRLTVT.